These 2 T cell receptor beta chains originate from one sample sequenced in a study of shared clonotypes between healthy human individuals. Data came from immunoSEQ multiplex PCR; TCRdb stores just in-frame clones and leaves some out. Among 2.3 million or so clones listed, 93% were seen once. Sequencing was performed on naive CD4+ T cells from PBMCs. Subset described: CD45RA+ positively selected. These receptor sequences come from a man aged 18 to 29 in good health. Some clones in this sample may be carry-over from other donors' samples.

This clone appeared a single time. The chain is built from TRBV28 and TRBJ2-3, with D perhaps TRBD1 (6 bases). The CDR3 runs 16 residues. The V end lost 7 bases, the J end lost 5 bases, and 22 bases lay between the germline ends. Germline assignment: CDR1 MDHEN and CDR2 SYDVKM. The CDR3 bases are TGTGCCAGCAACCCGCACCAGGACAGCCGGGAAGATACGCAGTATTTT. Residues: CASNPHQDSREDTQYF.

To note about this clone: The sample carries other DNA sequences with the same CDR3. The chain joins TRBV18 to TRBJ2-7; TRBD2 matches at 15 bases. CDR1 is KGHSH, CDR2 LQKENI, per germline. V shed 3 bases, J shed 2 bases, and the junction held 5 bases outside the gene matches. The CDR3 runs 17 residues. This CDR3 is CASSPGLAGGTPYEQYF. In DNA, the CDR3 is TGTGCCAGCTCACCCGGACTAGCGGGAGGGACCCCCTACGAGCAGTACTTC.